These 14 T cell receptor beta chains were all obtained from the same sample, sequenced in a study of blood T cell repertoires in COVID-19 (dated by TCRdb to about 2020). To prepare the library, the immunoSEQ multiplex PCR assay was applied. What TCRdb holds here is the immuneACCESS table cut down to in-frame rearrangements. Part of the clones is not present; checked against another copy, under half of the missing clones reflect an unresolved V gene, and the others are unexplained. In all, the sample holds around 270,000 clones, and 85% to 90% of those were seen once. Of the sample, roughly 0.8% falls within the top ten clones. Specimen: peripheral blood. The receptors were sampled from a man younger than 40 with acute or convalescent COVID-19.

This clone has a single count. The V and J genes are TRBV5-1 and TRBJ1-6, with no clear D. Germline V gives CDR1 SGHRS, CDR2 YFSETQ. The ends were cut back, 2 bases at V and 0 bases at J, with 18 bases in the middle. The CDR3 spans 19 residues. The CDR3 loop is CASSLQGRTGSSYNSPLHF. The CDR3 DNA sequence: TGCGCCAGCAGCTTACAAGGACGGACGGGAAGCTCCTATAATTCACCCCTCCACTTT.

The rearrangement uses TRBV28 and TRBJ1-6; 9 bases line up with TRBD1. Unmatched junction bases numbered 10, after V lost 0 bases and J lost 7 bases. Germline CDR1 is MDHEN and CDR2 is SYDVKM. This CDR3 spans 18 amino acids. CDR3: CASSLWRTPTGGNSPLHF. DNA for the CDR3: TGTGCCAGCAGTTTATGGCGAACCCCGACAGGGGGGAATTCACCCCTCCACTTT.

The count of this clone is one. The gene calls are TRBV19 and TRBJ2-2; 8 positions match TRBD1. The CDR3 extends over 14 amino acids. V dropped 3 bases and J dropped 7; count of bases not matched to a gene: 4. The germline gives CDR1 LNHDA, CDR2 SQIVND (reference sequence). CDR3 amino acids: CASSIGQGGGELFF. CDR3 nucleotide sequence: TGTGCCAGTAGTATCGGACAGGGCGGCGGGGAGCTGTTTTTT. The whole variable domain, remainder taken from reference TRBV19 and TRBJ2-2, is DGGITQSPKYLFRKEGQNVTLSCEQNLNHDAMYWYRQDPGQGLRLIYYSQIVNDFQKGDIAEGYSVSREKKESFPLTVTSAQKNPTAFYLCASSIGQGGGELFFGEGSRLTVL.

The chain links TRBV28 to TRBJ1-1; 9 bases are shared with TRBD1. Trimming at V came to 7 bases and at J to 11 bases, leaving 14 bases not matched to a gene. Germline V gene lookup returns CDR1 MDHEN and CDR2 SYDVKM. CDR3 length: 14 residues. The CDR3 region is CASTRTGAQRRAFF. Written as DNA, the CDR3 is TGTGCCAGCACCCGGACAGGGGCTCAACGGAGGGCTTTCTTT.

The V and J genes are TRBV25-1 and TRBJ2-7, with 9 positions matching TRBD1. Germline lookup yields CDR1 MGHDK and CDR2 SYGVNS. Unmatched junction bases numbered 7, after V lost 6 bases and J lost 4 bases. CDR3 size: 14 residues. CDR3 amino acids: CASSEQGAPYEQYF. Here the CDR3 DNA reads TGTGCCAGCAGCGAACAGGGGGCGCCTTACGAGCAGTACTTC.

The chain couples TRBV6-2 or TRBV6-3 to TRBJ2-7; 12 bases are a match to TRBD2. This CDR3 is built from 16 residues. Germline CDR1 MNHEY, CDR2 SVGEGT. V shed 3 bases, J shed 2 bases, and the junction held 5 bases outside the gene matches. Written as DNA, the CDR3 is TGTGCCAGCAGTTATTCGAGACTAGCGGGGGCCTACGAGCAGTACTTC. Amino acid sequence: CASSYSRLAGAYEQYF.

This clone was picked up one time. This chain connects TRBV9 to TRBJ1-1; D not certain. The CDR3 runs 15 residues. Germline V gene sequence: CDR1 SGDLS, CDR2 YYNGEE. Deletions cut 0 bases from V and 1 base from J, with 10 bases between. As DNA, the CDR3 is TGTGCCAGCAGCGTAGGAGGGAAGAAGAACACTGAAGCTTTCTTT. This codes for CASSVGGKKNTEAFF.

The rearrangement joins TRBV30 to TRBJ2-1; D possibly corresponds to TRBD1 (6 bases). CDR3 length equals 12 residues. V dropped 0 bases and J dropped 12 bases, with 12 bases sitting between them. CDR1 and CDR2 (germline): GTSNPN, SVGIG (reference sequence). The CDR3 sequence is CAWSVQGLRQFF. CDR3 bases: TGTGCCTGGAGTGTACAGGGCCTTAGGCAGTTCTTC.

The CDR3: CASSSGQSGANVLTF. CDR3 in DNA: TGTGCCAGCAGCTCGGGACAATCTGGGGCCAACGTCCTGACTTTC. The chain has TRBV7-9 and TRBJ2-6; D is possibly TRBD1 (6 bases). The CDR3 is 15 residues long. With 4 bases removed from V and 1 base from J, the gap between germline ends came to 8 bases. The germline V gene has CDR1 SEHNR and CDR2 FQNEAQ (reference sequence).

The chain combines TRBV3-1 (or the pseudogene TRBV3-2) with TRBJ2-2; TRBD2 agrees at 8 bases. The V gene's germline CDR1 is LGHDT and CDR2 YNNKEL (reference sequence). This CDR3 region has 16 residues. With 3 bases clipped from V and 2 bases from J, the junction kept 5 bases outside the gene matches. The CDR3 nucleotides are TGTGCCAGCAGCCACGGGGGGGCTAGAAACACCGGGGAGCTGTTTTTT. It yields the protein CASSHGGARNTGELFF.

This clone was picked up a small number of times. The chain is built from TRBV27 and TRBJ2-1; D gene uncertain. This CDR3 contains 14 residues. V lost 0 bases to trimming and J lost 10 bases, with 13 bases between them. CDR1 and CDR2 from the germline V gene are MNHEY and SMNVEV (reference sequence). In DNA, the CDR3 is TGTGCCAGCAGTTTATCGCCCGAGGAGCGAGAGCAGTTCTTC. It specifies CASSLSPEEREQFF.

The chain is built from TRBV9 and TRBJ2-6; 10 nucleotides line up with TRBD1. V lost 7 bases, J lost 2 bases, and 3 bases stayed unmatched. The CDR3 covers 15 residues. Germline V lookup: CDR1 SGDLS, CDR2 YYNGEE. As DNA, the CDR3 is TGTGCCAGCGACAGGGGGCTCGCTGGGGCCAACGTCCTGACTTTC. It is translated as CASDRGLAGANVLTF.

This clone was counted a few times. The chain joins TRBV5-1 to TRBJ1-2; TRBD1 aligns across 7 bases. The V segment lost 7 bases and the J segment 8 bases; nucleotides outside the gene matches: 8. The CDR3 totals 12 residues. Germline V CDR1 and CDR2: SGHRS, YFSETQ. The CDR3 nucleotides read TGCGCCAGCGGGCGACAGGGAGGCGGCTACACCTTC. The encoded protein is CASGRQGGGYTF.

This chain uses TRBV30 with TRBJ1-5, with D unclear. In germline, CDR1 is GTSNPN, CDR2 SVGIG (reference sequence). Trimming cost V 0 bases and J 6 bases, with 9 bases left between them. The CDR3 totals 13 residues. The CDR3 DNA is TGTGCCTGGAGTGTACATTCTGGTCAGCCCCAGCATTTT. Amino acids: CAWSVHSGQPQHF.